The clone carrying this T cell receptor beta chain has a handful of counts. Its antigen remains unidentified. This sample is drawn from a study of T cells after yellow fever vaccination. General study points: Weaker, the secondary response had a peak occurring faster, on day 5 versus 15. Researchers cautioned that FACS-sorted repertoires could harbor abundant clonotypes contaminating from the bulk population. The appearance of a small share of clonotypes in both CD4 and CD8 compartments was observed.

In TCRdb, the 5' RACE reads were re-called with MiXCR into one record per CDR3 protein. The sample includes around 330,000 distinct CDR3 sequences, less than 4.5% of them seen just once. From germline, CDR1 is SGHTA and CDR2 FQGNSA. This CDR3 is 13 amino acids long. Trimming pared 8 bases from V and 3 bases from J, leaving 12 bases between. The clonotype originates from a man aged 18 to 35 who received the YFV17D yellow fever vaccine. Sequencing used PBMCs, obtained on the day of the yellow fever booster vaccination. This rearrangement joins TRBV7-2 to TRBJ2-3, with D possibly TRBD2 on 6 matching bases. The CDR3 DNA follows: TGTGCCAGCGACTACCGGGGGACAGATACGCAGTATTTT. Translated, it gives CASDYRGTDTQYF.